Here is one T cell receptor (beta chain) with its context. The sample holds one count of this clone. Which antigen it targets is not known. The record has no base qualities; no much larger clone is one base away. TCRbeta CDR3 regions were amplified from genomic DNA by means of the immunoSEQ Assay, a bias-controlled multiplex PCR. In the source study's methods: Nucleated cell counts per sample were estimated from amplification of reference gene primers within the assay. To quantify the absolute abundance of each unique TCRbeta CDR3 rearrangement, sequence reads were collapsed and filtered. For each sample, productive Simpson clonality was calculated as the square root of Simpson's diversity index over productive rearrangements. Held by TCRdb, this immuneACCESS table contains in-frame sequences only and omits some clones. Under half of the omission traces to an unresolved V gene where checked; the cause of the rest is unknown. For V, J and clone size, that table is used; D and trimming come from the DNA. In all, the sample holds about 180,000 clones, and roughly 89% of those were seen once. 2% to 2.5% of the sample is taken by the ten largest.

This entry belongs to a study of blood T cell repertoires in COVID-19 (dated by TCRdb to about 2020). With regard to the full study: Samples from collaborators originated in the United States, Italy and Spain and spanned both the acute and convalescent phases of COVID-19. Nearly every sample came with metadata listing a de-identified subject ID, COVID-19 status, age in years and sex. Where available, HLA class I and class II types were taken from metadata supplied by the sample provider and were not determined by assay-based typing. The repertoires were released in a freely available public database meant as a resource for research on the immune response to SARS-CoV-2. The material from the prospective study consisted of cDNA or gDNA derived from T cells, B-cell-depleted T cells, or PBMCs. The samples were drawn from two sources: the first 160 participants of the ongoing ImmuneRACE study, and 1,000 to 1,500 subjects contributed by 6 global collaborators. Deeply sampled blood TCRbeta repertoires from subjects exposed to, actively infected with, or recovered from COVID-19 were included in the dataset. The study at large found these results: How much clinical and demographic metadata was included differed by source and by participant, and the metadata was provided uncurated.

Participants in the prospective study were aged about 18 to 100 years, lived in 24 United States geographic areas, and enrolled through a virtual design. In the prospective study, cohorts were assigned on the basis of participant-reported clinical history obtained from a screening survey and a study questionnaire. Each participant in the prospective study had whole blood, serum and a nasopharyngeal or oropharyngeal swab collected by mobile phlebotomists. Prospective study participants could optionally give additional blood draws and questionnaires over an approximately 2-month period. Before DNA extraction, blood samples from the prospective study were shipped at room temperature or frozen. This receptor was identified in a woman between 40 and 50 years old with acute COVID-19. Sequenced: PBMCs or T cells enriched from blood (not recorded which).

CDR3 sequence: CASSPNARGGYNEQFF. The bases read TGTGCCAGCAGTCCAAACGCTCGGGGGGGTTACAATGAGCAGTTCTTC. The sequence joins TRBV4-2 to TRBJ2-1; 8 of the junction bases match TRBD2. V has 6 bases trimmed and J has 4 bases trimmed; junction bases matching no gene number 11. The CDR3 runs 16 amino acids, cysteine and phenylalanine included. Of the read, only the CDR3 DNA is kept; its 48 bases are in frame from base 1. The germline V gene provides CDR1 LGHNA and CDR2 YNFKEQ.